This T cell receptor (beta chain) was found in a study of blood T cell repertoires in COVID-19. For the study at large: Collection of acute and convalescent COVID-19 samples took place in the United States, Italy and Spain.

The data were produced by immunoSEQ multiplex PCR, yet TCRdb's version contains in-frame clones alone and is incomplete. The sample yields about 400,000 clones, roughly 86% seen once. CDR3 length: 19 amino acids. The junction had 20 bases not matched to a gene; V was cut back by 6 bases and J by 2 bases. Germline CDR1 MNHEY, CDR2 SMNVEV (reference sequence). Those enrolled, adults aged roughly 18 to 100 years, came from some 25 US areas. This clonotype was sampled from a woman in her thirties or forties with acute COVID-19. This sequence joins TRBV27 and TRBJ1-2, with 8 nucleotides matching TRBD1. The material sequenced was PBMCs or T cells enriched from blood (not recorded which). The CDR3 loop is CASSPQRQGFLYSNYGYTF. The CDR3 bases are TGTGCCAGCAGCCCTCAAAGACAGGGGTTTTTGTATTCGAACTATGGCTACACCTTC.